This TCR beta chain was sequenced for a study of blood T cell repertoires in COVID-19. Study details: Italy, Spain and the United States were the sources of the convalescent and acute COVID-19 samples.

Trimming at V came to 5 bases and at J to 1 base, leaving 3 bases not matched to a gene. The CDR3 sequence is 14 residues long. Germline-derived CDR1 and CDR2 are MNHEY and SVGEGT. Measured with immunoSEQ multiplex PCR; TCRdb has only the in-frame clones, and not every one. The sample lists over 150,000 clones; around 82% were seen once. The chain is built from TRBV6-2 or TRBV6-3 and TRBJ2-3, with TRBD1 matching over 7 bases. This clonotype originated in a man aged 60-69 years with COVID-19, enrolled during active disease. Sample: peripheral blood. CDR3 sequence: CASSKTGGTDTQYF. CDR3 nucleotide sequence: TGTGCCAGCAGTAAAACAGGGGGCACAGATACGCAGTATTTT.